Shown below are 13 T cell receptor beta chains from a single sample sequenced in a study of shared clonotypes between healthy human individuals. Clones were sequenced by immunoSEQ multiplex PCR, and TCRdb holds only the in-frame ones, with some missing. This sample has roughly 640,000 clones, with 74% found just once. Sequencing input: memory CD4+ T cells sorted from blood. Subset of the sample: CD45RA-negative fraction. The receptors derive from a woman in her 30s in good health.

The J gene is TRBJ2-7, the V gene TRBV28, with TRBD1 matching over 9 bases. V lost 4 bases, J lost 6 bases, and 10 bases stayed unmatched. Germline V gene sequence: CDR1 MDHEN, CDR2 SYDVKM. The CDR3 has 15 amino acids. This CDR3 is CASSSTGTGTGEQYF. CDR3 coding DNA: TGTGCCAGCAGTTCTACCGGGACAGGGACCGGCGAGCAGTACTTC.

The genes are TRBV27 and TRBJ2-7; D uncertain. Germline CDR1 is MNHEY and CDR2 is SMNVEV (reference sequence). Trimming stripped 3 bases from V and 5 bases from J, with 14 bases between. There are 14 residues in the CDR3. The CDR3, as DNA: TGTGCCAGCAGTTTGACCCGACTTAGCCACGAGCAGTACTTC. Protein: CASSLTRLSHEQYF.

CDR3 bases: TGCGCCAGCAGCCAACCCTGGGAATCTGGAAACACCATATATTTT. Translated: CASSQPWESGNTIYF. This sequence joins TRBV4-1 and TRBJ1-3; D is uncertain. Germline V gene data show CDR1 as MGHRA and CDR2 as YSYEKL. V was pared by 2 bases and J by 1 base, with 9 bases between. The CDR3 has 15 amino acids.

The V and J genes are TRBV18 and TRBJ2-1; 12 bases align to TRBD1. Unmatched junction bases numbered 7, after V lost 7 bases and J lost 9 bases. The length of the CDR3 is 14 residues. Germline V CDR1 and CDR2: KGHSH, LQKENI. The CDR3 bases are TGTGCCAGCTATCCGGGACAGGGGGCAGGTGAGCAGTTCTTC. Its translation: CASYPGQGAGEQFF.

V usage is TRBV18 and J usage is TRBJ2-3; 13 nucleotides line up with TRBD2. CDR3 length equals 15 residues. The germline CDR1 and CDR2 sequences are KGHSH and LQKENI. The junction had 2 bases not matched to a gene; V was cut back by 3 bases and J by 5 bases. The chain's CDR3 is CASSPRLAGGDTQYF. The CDR3 bases are TGTGCCAGCTCACCTCGACTAGCGGGAGGAGATACGCAGTATTTT. The full variable domain, in which reference TRBV18 and TRBJ2-3 provide the parts outside the CDR3, is NAGVMQNPRHLVRRRGQEARLRCSPMKGHSHVYWYRQLPEEGLKFMVYLQKENIIDESGMPKERFSAEFPKEGPSILRIQQVVRGDSAAYFCASSPRLAGGDTQYFGPGTRLTVL.

V usage is TRBV6-5 and J usage is TRBJ2-7; the D is unclear. The CDR3 is 12 residues long. CDR1 is MNHEY and CDR2 is SVGAGI in the germline V gene. V was shortened by 4 bases and J by 3 bases, with 7 bases between the two germline ends. The CDR3 spells CASSSPFYEQYF. The CDR3 DNA is TGTGCCAGCAGTTCACCGTTCTACGAGCAGTACTTC.

J is TRBJ2-4 and V is TRBV7-6, with D possibly being TRBD1 or TRBD2 (6 bases each). V was shortened by 1 base and J by 1 base, with 17 bases between the two germline ends. Germline values: CDR1 SGHVS, CDR2 FNYEAQ. The CDR3 sequence is 18 residues long. The CDR3 nucleotides are TGTGCCAGCAGCTTAGTACCCCCAGGAGGGGGGGCCAAAAACATTCAGTACTTC. Amino acids: CASSLVPPGGGAKNIQYF.

The genes are TRBV9 and TRBJ2-3, with D possibly TRBD2 on 6 matching bases. The ends were cut back, 0 bases at V and 5 bases at J, with 13 bases in the middle. This CDR3 has 15 amino acids. The germline gives CDR1 SGDLS, CDR2 YYNGEE. For the CDR3, the DNA is TGTGCCAGCAGCGTAGCCGGGAGCCCCATAGATACGCAGTATTTT. Translating gives CASSVAGSPIDTQYF.

This clone was counted many times. The V gene is TRBV4-1, the J gene TRBJ2-5, with 8 positions matching TRBD2. The CDR3 extends over 15 amino acids. The ends lost 1 base at V and 4 bases at J; junction bases unmatched: 5. The germline gives CDR1 MGHRA, CDR2 YSYEKL. CDR3 bases: TGCGCCAGCAGCCAAGGTCCGGGAGGGTCAGAGACCCAGTACTTC. Encoded protein: CASSQGPGGSETQYF.

The rearrangement joins TRBV7-2 to TRBJ2-3; 7 bases line up with TRBD2. V lost 1 base, J lost 1 base, and 5 bases stayed unmatched. The CDR3 runs to 16 residues. From germline, CDR1 is SGHTA and CDR2 FQGNSA. CDR3 amino acids: CASSLGSRGGTDTQYF. CDR3 nucleotides: TGTGCCAGCAGCTTAGGGTCTCGGGGGGGCACAGATACGCAGTATTTT.

The rearrangement joins TRBV10-1 to TRBJ2-1; 14 bases are shared with TRBD2. CDR3 length: 18 amino acids. Germline lookup yields CDR1 WNHNN and CDR2 SYGVQD (reference sequence). The V gene end was trimmed by 6 bases and the J gene end by 8 bases; junction bases not matched to a gene: 15. DNA of the CDR3: TGCGCCAGCAGCTCGGGACTAGCGGGAGATGGCCCCTGGGATGAGCAGTTCTTC. It is translated as CASSSGLAGDGPWDEQFF.

A note on this clone: Different DNA sequences within this sample yield the same CDR3. V is TRBV7-9 and J is TRBJ1-1; no clear D. The CDR3 runs 13 residues. Trimming left V 5 bases short and J 1 base short, with 8 bases between. The germline CDR1 and CDR2 sequences are SEHNR and FQNEAQ (reference sequence). CDR3 nucleotides: TGTGCCAGCAGCCCGACACCGAACACTGAAGCTTTCTTT. As protein: CASSPTPNTEAFF.

This clone was observed a single time. The genes are TRBV28 and TRBJ2-5; D remains ambiguous. V was trimmed by 6 bases and J by 4 bases, leaving 24 bases between them. The CDR3 totals 17 residues. Germline V gene lookup returns CDR1 MDHEN and CDR2 SYDVKM. The CDR3 loop is CASSPPADKSPGETQYF. The DNA for the CDR3 is TGTGCCAGCAGCCCGCCCGCTGACAAGAGCCCAGGAGAGACCCAGTACTTC.